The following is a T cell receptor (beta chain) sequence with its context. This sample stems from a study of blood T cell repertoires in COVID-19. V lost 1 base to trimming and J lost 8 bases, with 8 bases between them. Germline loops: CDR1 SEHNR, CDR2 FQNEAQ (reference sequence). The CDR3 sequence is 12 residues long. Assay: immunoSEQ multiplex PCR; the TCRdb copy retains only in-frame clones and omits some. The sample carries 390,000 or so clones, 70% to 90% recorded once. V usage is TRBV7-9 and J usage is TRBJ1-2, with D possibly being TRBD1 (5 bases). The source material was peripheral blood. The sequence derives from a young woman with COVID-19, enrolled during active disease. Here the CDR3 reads CASSLGGGGYTF. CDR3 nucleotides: TGTGCCAGCAGCTTAGGCGGGGGAGGCTACACCTTC.